This T cell receptor (beta chain) was recorded in a study of cytomegalovirus exposure and HLA in healthy donors (dated by TCRdb to between 2016 and 2019). Notes on the research overall: An earlier analysis of some 600 of the donors reported 250 to 350 Gb of sequence data and some 110 million unique TCR beta sequences obtained from some 200 million T cells. Roughly 320 gigabases of sequencing data and 70 million to 100 million unique TCR sequences made up an early release that covered several hundred HLA-typed donors. Of the roughly 420 genotyped donors, 65% to 90% were placed in the genetic ancestry cluster associated with self-reported Caucasian donors. The study was designed to test whether signatures of past pathogen exposure could be identified by cataloging public T cell receptors. Using immunosequencing, the study profiled T cell repertoires from 666 subjects and related those repertoires to cytomegalovirus serostatus. In addition to the first cohort of 650 to 750 subjects, a separate validation cohort of under 150 different subjects was used. High-throughput TCR immunosequencing, statistical association of individual TCRs with disease status, and machine learning were combined to predict cytomegalovirus infection status. In a later analysis, previously published TCR beta repertoires from hundreds of donors were re-analyzed and high-resolution HLA genotyping was added so that TCR occurrence patterns could be studied. Rather than drawing on any new phenotypic data, the later analysis identified candidate immune exposures from TCR beta sequences and the way those sequences occurred across donors. An earlier analysis of about 620 of the donors applied high-throughput TCR beta sequencing to assess whether each TCR beta V gene segment acted as functional or pseudogenic. Donor age, sex, ethnicity and CMV serostatus were collected together with the repertoire data. In a later genetic analysis, genome-wide SNP genotypes for about three fifths of the 666 donors were used, and that subset was treated as a discovery cohort. Every repertoire in the discovery cohort had been generated on one and the same sequencing platform. Class I and class II HLA loci were covered by the typing at four-digit resolution. Typing coverage varied by locus: roughly 629-630 donors for A, B, C, DRB1 and DQB1; more than 500 for DQA1; around 610 for DPA1; 450 to 480 for DPB1. Because of strong linkage in the cohort, roughly five DR-DQ haplotypes were treated as single units for association and clustering. Across approximately 400 genotyped donors of the cohort, an average of about 240,000 unique TCR beta nucleotide sequences per donor were sequenced, and about a sixth of those sequences were non-productive. Results and caveats for the whole study, not just this receptor: V-gene and J-gene trimming of TCR beta chains was associated with a missense DCLRE1C variant in a later genetic analysis, and the association was replicated in an independent cohort. The study gave a list of roughly 150 TCR beta chains associated with cytomegalovirus. A later analysis associated about 17,000 TCR beta sequences with specific HLA alleles at a false discovery rate of 0.05. CMV serostatus was the only immune exposure information available for the cohort. In a later analysis, HLA-associated TCR beta chains showed more clonal expansion and lower generation probabilities than non-associated chains that were equally common. According to a later analysis, TCR association rates differed among HLA loci, with DRB1 alleles showing the most associated TCRs and HLA-C alleles showing the fewest. It was suggested by the authors that the approach could potentially be generalized to other disease states and immunological phenotypes. A later analysis reported that several top co-occurrence clusters appeared linked to parvovirus B19, influenza, CMV and Epstein-Barr virus. Roughly uniform sequencing depth across donors was assumed in presence/absence analyses, although this assumption may not hold. Correlated functional status among segregating V segments might reflect linkage disequilibrium, but an unknown experimental factor could not be ruled out. The classifier was reported to diagnose cytomegalovirus status with high specificity and sensitivity in both the original and validation cohorts. HLA typing was unavailable for some donors at each locus, so association tests used only the typed subset. When HLA alleles, especially DR and DQ, strongly co-occurred, attributing TCR associations to individual alleles was difficult. A later analysis found that most CMV-associated TCR beta chains appeared HLA-restricted, with HLA associations seemingly driven largely by CMV exposure. A cluster of highly shared sequence variants was judged likely to represent a technical artifact of the sequencing pipeline. Because counts were too low, seventeen rarely observed V segments, including chromosome 9 orphons, were excluded from the earlier analysis of a few hundred of the donors. While some public TCRs were present in many individuals, most TCR sequences turned up only very rarely across donors. According to a later genetic analysis, donors in an Asian-associated ancestry cluster had fewer N-insertions in productive TCRs than the approximately 710-donor mean. A further reported finding was that TCR beta sequences accurately predicted the HLA-A and HLA-B alleles for most subjects in the first cohort. A few of the identified cytomegalovirus-associated TCR beta chains were confirmed in vitro to be specific for cytomegalovirus antigens. In an earlier analysis of fewer than 700 of the donors, most TCR beta V segments appeared in productive rearrangements about 90% or about 30% of the time, broadly matching IMGT annotations. Only TCR beta chains were sequenced in this cohort, and the absence of alpha or paired-chain data limited detectable features.

Concerning this clone: The antigen this receptor binds is unknown. One base away there is no much larger clone; base qualities are not given.

The method behind the library was the immunoSEQ multiplex PCR assay. For the multiplex PCR, a mixture combining 60 forward primers for TCR Vbeta segments and 13 reverse primers for TCR Jbeta segments was used. The CDR3 region of rearranged TCR beta genes was amplified from genomic DNA by a multiplex PCR assay. On the Illumina HiSeq System, the amplified TCR beta libraries were sequenced as 87-base-pair reads. Per the source publication's procedure: In a later analysis, approximately 74 million unique TCR beta chains were counted across the 500 to 850 repertoires, and some 10 million of these chains were shared by at least two donors. Raw reads were error-corrected and collapsed into unique sequences with a nearest-neighbor algorithm that merged closely related sequences to remove PCR and sequencing errors. CDR3 sequences were aligned to IMGT reference sequences to assign V, D and J gene segments. For a sequence to be retained, a match of at least six nucleotides was required to both a V gene segment and a J gene segment. Rearrangements were classified as productive when the CDR3 lacked stop codons and remained in frame with V and J, and all other rearrangements were classified as non-productive. Following IMGT convention, CDR3 was defined as the stretch from the second conserved V-encoded cysteine to the conserved J-encoded phenylalanine. The earlier analysis of some 550 of the donors excluded any sequence lacking an unambiguous match to a single V gene segment. In an earlier analysis of several hundred of the donors, V segments were called functional above 56.7% productive rearrangements and were called segregating when the between-donor standard deviation exceeded 5%. A statistical classification framework was developed to diagnose cytomegalovirus status using the catalog of TCR beta chain sequences. V and J gene assignment, in a later analysis, came from comparing TCR nucleotide sequences with IMGT/GENE-DB human TR gene sequences. The TCRdist pipeline was used in a later analysis to assign CDR3 sequences and most-parsimonious VDJ recombination scenarios. In a later analysis, each TCR beta chain was defined by its CDR3 amino acid sequence together with its V-gene family, and reads without a unique V-gene family were excluded. In a later analysis, fewer than 600 highly shared, low-generation-probability nucleotide sequences were removed to address suspected cross-contamination and a sequencing artifact. A later analysis calculated a clonal expansion index for each public chain from normalized within-repertoire ranks of inferred template counts. In a later analysis, generation probabilities were computed using a VDJ recombination model fitted to out-of-frame rearrangements, and the results were checked against IGoR. A later analysis scored TCR-TCR, TCR-HLA and TCR-CMV co-occurrence with hypergeometric tests, applying a repertoire-size bias correction to TCR pairs. False discovery rates were estimated in a later analysis by permuting HLA or CMV assignments 20 times. In a later analysis, co-occurring TCRs were grouped using DBSCAN, and TCRdist sequence similarity was added for clustering within HLA-allele-positive subsets. Co-occurrence clustering excluded repertoires with fewer than 30,000 or more than 120,000 public chains, plus five with anomalous nucleotide sharing. The source is immuneACCESS, and TCRdb retained only in-frame sequences with V and J called. Part of the clones is not carried over; for the studies checked, unresolved V genes explain less than half of this, and the remainder is unexplained. V and J calls plus clone size are reproduced from that table; the DNA served to infer D and trimming. The sample records approximately 220,000 clones, over 60% of which are singletons. In total, the top ten clones hold roughly a sixth of the sample.

The cohort consisted of some 730 healthy bone marrow donors. Cohort members were all nominally healthy when sampled, although unrecorded immune exposures were likely present. The donor was CMV seronegative and belonged to the group of around 350 seronegative cohort members. A peripheral blood sample was collected from each donor, and TCR beta sequencing was performed on peripheral blood mononuclear cells. Genomic DNA was extracted from the blood cell samples with the Qiagen DNeasy Blood Extraction Kit. Specimen: PBMCs. The sequence derives from a man in his forties in good health and CMV-seronegative.

The CDR3 in this case is CATRDRGYYNEQFF. The DNA sequence is as follows: TGTGCCACCAGGGATCGCGGATACTACAATGAGCAGTTCTTC. This sequence uses TRBV15 and TRBJ2-1; no D gene can be assigned with confidence. The CDR3 sequence holds 14 residues, the cysteine and phenylalanine included. Only CDR3 DNA is held: 42 bases, read in frame from base 1. At the junction V is shortened by 6 bases and J by 3 bases, with 12 bases in between. Via the germline V gene (reference sequence), CDR1 is LNHNV and CDR2 YYDKDF.